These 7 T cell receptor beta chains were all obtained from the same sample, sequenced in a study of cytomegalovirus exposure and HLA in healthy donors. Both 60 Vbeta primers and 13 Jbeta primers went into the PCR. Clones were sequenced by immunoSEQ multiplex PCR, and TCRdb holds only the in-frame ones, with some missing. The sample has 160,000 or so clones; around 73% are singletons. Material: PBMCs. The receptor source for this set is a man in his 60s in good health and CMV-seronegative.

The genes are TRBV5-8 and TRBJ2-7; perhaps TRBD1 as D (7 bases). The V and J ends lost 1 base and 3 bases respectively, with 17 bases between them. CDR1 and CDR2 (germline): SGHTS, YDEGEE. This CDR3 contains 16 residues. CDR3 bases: TGTGCCAGCAGCTTGCTCGTTCGCCAGGGGGGCTACGAGCAGTACTTC. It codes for CASSLLVRQGGYEQYF. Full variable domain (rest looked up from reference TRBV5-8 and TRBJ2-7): EAGVTQSPTHLIKTRGQQATLRCSPISGHTSVYWYQQALGLGLQFLLWYDEGEERNRGNFPPRFSGRQFPNYSSELNVNALELEDSALYLCASSLLVRQGGYEQYFGPGTRLTVT.

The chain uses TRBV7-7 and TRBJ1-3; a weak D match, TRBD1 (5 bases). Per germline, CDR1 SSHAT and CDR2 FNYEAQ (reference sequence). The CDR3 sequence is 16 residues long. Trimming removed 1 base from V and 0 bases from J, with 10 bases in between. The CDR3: CASSLGGLLSGNTIYF. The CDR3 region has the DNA TGTGCCAGCAGCTTAGGGGGACTGCTCTCTGGAAACACCATATATTTT.

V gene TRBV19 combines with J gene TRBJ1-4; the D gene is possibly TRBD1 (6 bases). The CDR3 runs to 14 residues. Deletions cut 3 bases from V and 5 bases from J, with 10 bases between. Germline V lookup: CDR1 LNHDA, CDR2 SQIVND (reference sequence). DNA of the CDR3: TGTGCCAGTAGTATGGACAGCAAGAATGAAAAACTGTTTTTT. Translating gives CASSMDSKNEKLFF.

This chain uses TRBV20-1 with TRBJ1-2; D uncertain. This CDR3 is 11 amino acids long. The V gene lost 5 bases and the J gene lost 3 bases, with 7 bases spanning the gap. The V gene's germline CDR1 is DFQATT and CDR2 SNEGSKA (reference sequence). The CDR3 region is CSARAYYGYTF. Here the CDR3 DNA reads TGCAGTGCTCGAGCCTACTATGGCTACACCTTC.

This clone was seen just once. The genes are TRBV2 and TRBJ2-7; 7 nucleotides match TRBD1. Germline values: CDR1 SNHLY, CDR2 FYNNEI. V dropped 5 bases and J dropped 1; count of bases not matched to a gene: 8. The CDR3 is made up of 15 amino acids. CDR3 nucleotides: TGTGCCAGCAGTAACAGGGGCCCCCCATCCTACGAGCAGTACTTC. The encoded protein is CASSNRGPPSYEQYF.

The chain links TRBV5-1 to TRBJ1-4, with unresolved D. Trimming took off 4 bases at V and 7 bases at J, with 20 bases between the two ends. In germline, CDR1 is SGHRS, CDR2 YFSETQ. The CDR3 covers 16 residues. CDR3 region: CASSLERPSTGEKLFF. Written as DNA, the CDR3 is TGCGCCAGCAGCCTCGAGCGTCCCTCAACGGGTGAAAAACTGTTTTTT.

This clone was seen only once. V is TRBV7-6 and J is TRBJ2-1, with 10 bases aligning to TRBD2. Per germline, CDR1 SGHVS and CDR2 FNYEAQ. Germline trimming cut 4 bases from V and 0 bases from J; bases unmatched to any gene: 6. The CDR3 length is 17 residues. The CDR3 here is CASSSGLAESSYNEQFF. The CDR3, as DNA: TGTGCCAGCAGCTCCGGACTAGCGGAGAGCTCCTACAATGAGCAGTTCTTC.